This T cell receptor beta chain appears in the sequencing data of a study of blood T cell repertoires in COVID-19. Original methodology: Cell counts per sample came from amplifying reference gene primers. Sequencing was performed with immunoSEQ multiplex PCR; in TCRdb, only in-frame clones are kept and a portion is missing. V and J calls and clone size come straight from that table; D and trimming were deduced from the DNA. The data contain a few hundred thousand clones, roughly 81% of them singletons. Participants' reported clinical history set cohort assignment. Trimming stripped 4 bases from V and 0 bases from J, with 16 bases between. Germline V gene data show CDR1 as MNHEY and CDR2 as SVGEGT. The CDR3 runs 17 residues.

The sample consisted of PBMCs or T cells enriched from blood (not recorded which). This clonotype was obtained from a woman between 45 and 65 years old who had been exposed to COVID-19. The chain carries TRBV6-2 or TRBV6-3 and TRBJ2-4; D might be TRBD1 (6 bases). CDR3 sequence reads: CASSSPRQALAKNIQYF. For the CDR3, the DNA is TGTGCCAGCAGTTCCCCTAGACAGGCGCTAGCCAAAAACATTCAGTACTTC.